The source of this T cell receptor beta chain is a study of T cells after yellow fever vaccination. Study results and limitations: The appearance of a small share of clonotypes in both CD4 and CD8 compartments was observed. Post-booster repertoires contained most primary-vaccination clones again (almost 97% CD4, around 88% CD8).

V shed 2 bases, J shed 6 bases, and the junction held 6 bases outside the gene matches. Germline V gives CDR1 LGHNA, CDR2 YSLEER. CDR3 size: 15 residues. One entry per CDR3 protein results from TCRdb running MiXCR on the 5' RACE reads. The profile shows approximately 150,000 distinct CDR3 sequences, 5.5% to 8% of them singletons. In the case of this clonotype: The antigen remains undetermined.

The sequenced sample was CD4+ T cells sorted from PBMCs, obtained on the day of the first yellow fever vaccination. The receptor comes from a young man who received the YFV17D yellow fever vaccine. The rearrangement joins TRBV4-3 to TRBJ1-1; 10 bases are a match to TRBD1. This CDR3 is CASSQRLDRGAEAFF. As DNA, the CDR3 is TGCGCCAGCAGCCAACGTTTGGACAGGGGGGCTGAAGCTTTCTTT.